Described below is a single TCR beta chain sequence and its context. Its antigen is unknown. The data derive from a study of T cells after yellow fever vaccination. Study-wide context: Low-cell-number fractions were prepared with SMART-Seq v4 Ultra Low Input. Study-wide results and caveats: Post-booster reappearance was seen for most primary-vaccination clones (just over 95% CD4, roughly 86% CD8). Overall, a small share of clonotypes was seen in both CD4 and CD8 compartments. Highly abundant clonotypes carried over from the bulk population could end up in FACS-sorted repertoires as contaminants.

One entry per CDR3 protein results from TCRdb running MiXCR on the 5' RACE reads. The table records approximately 580,000 distinct CDR3 sequences, around 17% of them present only once. V was shortened by 4 bases and J by 1 base, with 13 bases between the two germline ends. There are 15 residues in the CDR3. The germline V gene encodes CDR1 SGHTA and CDR2 FQGNSA. The source was PBMCs, collected less than 6 days after the first yellow fever vaccination. The gene calls are TRBV7-2 and TRBJ2-5, with D possibly called TRBD1 or TRBD2 (6 bases each). The sequence derives from a man between 18 and 29 years old who received the YFV17D yellow fever vaccine. The DNA of the CDR3 is TGTGCCAGCAGCTGGAGGGGGGCGATCCAAGAGACCCAGTACTTC. It codes for CASSWRGAIQETQYF.